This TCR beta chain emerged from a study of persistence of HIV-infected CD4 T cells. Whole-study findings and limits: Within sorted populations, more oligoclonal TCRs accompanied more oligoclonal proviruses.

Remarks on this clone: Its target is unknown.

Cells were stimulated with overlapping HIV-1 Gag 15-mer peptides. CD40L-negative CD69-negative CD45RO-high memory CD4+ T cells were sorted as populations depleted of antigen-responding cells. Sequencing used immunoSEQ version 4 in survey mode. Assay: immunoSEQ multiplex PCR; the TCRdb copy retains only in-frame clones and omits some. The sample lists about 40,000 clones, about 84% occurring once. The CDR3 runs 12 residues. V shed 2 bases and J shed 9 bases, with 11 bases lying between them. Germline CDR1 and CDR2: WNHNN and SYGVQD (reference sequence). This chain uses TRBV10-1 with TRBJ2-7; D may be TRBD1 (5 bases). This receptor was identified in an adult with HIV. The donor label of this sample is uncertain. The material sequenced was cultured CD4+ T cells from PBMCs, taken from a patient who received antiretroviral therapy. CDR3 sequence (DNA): TGCGCCAGCAGTGAGGAGGCAAGGGGGCAGTACTTC. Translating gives CASSEEARGQYF.